The clone carrying this TCR beta chain appeared a few times. Through template switching, a universal primer site was introduced, and the cDNA contained unique molecular identifiers. TCRdb re-derived calls from the 5' RACE reads in MiXCR, one entry per CDR3 protein. The sample has approximately 500,000 distinct CDR3 sequences, roughly a quarter seen once; the top ten hold just under 3%. With V trimmed by 3 bases and J by 4 bases, 8 bases remained unmatched. Germline-derived CDR1 and CDR2 are DFQATT and SNEGSKA (reference sequence). CDR3 length equals 15 residues. This sample is part of a study of identical twins. In addition, the sample was reused for a study of T cells expressing NK-cell markers. From that report: The authors derived TCR beta repertoires from sorted CD3+CD56+NKG2C+, CD3+CD56+NKG2C- and CD3+CD56-NKG2C+ T cells. The CD3+CD56-NKG2C+ fraction of a handful of donors was likewise dominated by these clonotypes.

Input material: CD4+ T cells sorted from blood. V gene TRBV20-1 combines with J gene TRBJ2-1, with 8 bases that match TRBD2. The sequence derives from a woman under 30 in good health. Written as DNA, the CDR3 is TGCAGTGCTAGTGAGGTTGAGCGGGGGTACAATGAGCAGTTCTTC. Protein product: CSASEVERGYNEQFF.